This entry lists 19 T cell receptor beta chains sequenced from one sample in a study of T cell changes during pregnancy in multiple sclerosis. Clones were read by immunoSEQ multiplex PCR, and TCRdb kept only the in-frame ones, dropping some. The data hold about 40,000 clones, with over 80% observed a single time. The material was peripheral blood, obtained in the first trimester of pregnancy. Receptors originate from a female donor in good health, enrolled as a control in a pregnancy study.

This clone was recorded once. The gene calls are TRBV7-2 and TRBJ1-2; perhaps TRBD1 as D (6 bases). Germline V gene sequence: CDR1 SGHTA, CDR2 FQGNSA. The CDR3 runs to 16 residues. Deletions cut 5 bases from V and 2 bases from J, with 18 bases between. This chain's CDR3 is CASSPAPGQRNYGYTF. CDR3 coding DNA: TGTGCCAGCAGCCCGGCCCCGGGACAAAGAAACTATGGCTACACCTTC.

As DNA, the CDR3 is TGTGCCAGCAGCTTTGGACAGGGGGCAGGAAACACTGAAGCTTTCTTT. It is translated as CASSFGQGAGNTEAFF. The chain is built from TRBV5-6 and TRBJ1-1; 11 positions match TRBD1. The V gene's germline CDR1 is SGHDT and CDR2 YYEEEE. The CDR3 has 16 residues. The J segment lost 2 bases and the V segment lost 2 bases, leaving 5 bases of the junction unmatched.

V and J are TRBV4-3 and TRBJ1-1; 7 nucleotides match TRBD1. The CDR3 covers 14 residues. The V and J ends lost 1 base and 4 bases, in that order; junction bases with no gene match: 3. Germline lookup yields CDR1 LGHNA and CDR2 YSLEER. CDR3 sequence: CASSQGQGGTEAFF. CDR3 coding DNA: TGCGCCAGCAGCCAAGGGCAGGGGGGCACTGAAGCTTTCTTT.

Only one count was recorded for this clone. The chain links TRBV5-6 to TRBJ2-3; D not certain. Trimming pared 2 bases from V and 2 bases from J, leaving 15 bases between. Germline V lookup: CDR1 SGHDT, CDR2 YYEEEE. The CDR3 is made up of 16 amino acids. CDR3 in DNA: TGTGCCAGCAGCTTTGGGTCGGCGACATTCACAGATACGCAGTATTTT. This gives the protein CASSFGSATFTDTQYF. The whole variable domain, remainder taken from reference TRBV5-6 and TRBJ2-3, is DAGVTQSPTHLIKTRGQQVTLRCSPKSGHDTVSWYQQALGQGPQFIFQYYEEEERQRGNFPDRFSGHQFPNYSSELNVNALLLGDSALYLCASSFGSATFTDTQYFGPGTRLTVL.

This clone was detected once. The chain links TRBV7-2 to TRBJ1-5, with D maybe TRBD1 (5 bases). This CDR3 is built from 13 residues. The germline V and J ends were trimmed by 5 bases and 4 bases, with 9 bases remaining between them. Looked up from germline, CDR1 is SGHTA and CDR2 is FQGNSA. The CDR3 loop reads CASSTTANQPQHF. Written as DNA, the CDR3 is TGTGCCAGCAGCACGACAGCTAATCAGCCCCAGCATTTT.

The gene calls are TRBV27 and TRBJ2-2, with unresolved D. V was clipped by 5 bases and J by 5 bases, with 6 bases between them. CDR1 and CDR2 (germline): MNHEY, SMNVEV (reference sequence). This CDR3 is built from 12 residues. As DNA, the CDR3 is TGTGCCAGCAGTCCCCTTACCGGGGAGCTGTTTTTT. Protein: CASSPLTGELFF.

This clone appeared once. The chain joins TRBV18 to TRBJ2-7; D gene unclear. The CDR3 is 14 residues long. Trimming pared 0 bases from V and 5 bases from J, leaving 11 bases between. Germline CDR1 KGHSH, CDR2 LQKENI. CDR3 DNA: TGTGCCAGCTCACCACCGAAAGGTACAGACGAGCAGTACTTC. Protein sequence: CASSPPKGTDEQYF.

The chain recombines TRBV4-1 with TRBJ2-5; 11 bases match TRBD2. Germline CDR1 MGHRA, CDR2 YSYEKL. CDR3 length: 17 residues. Trimming cost V 0 bases and J 6 bases; bases outside gene matches: 9. The CDR3 DNA follows: TGCGCCAGCAGCCAAGATGGGGCTAGCGGGGGGCCGCAGACCCAGTACTTC. Translated: CASSQDGASGGPQTQYF.

CDR3 sequence: CAYRQTAYEQYF. In DNA, the CDR3 is TGTGCCTACAGACAGACCGCCTACGAGCAGTACTTC. The chain links TRBV30 to TRBJ2-7; D perhaps matches TRBD1 (5 bases). The CDR3 is 12 residues long. Trimming removed 7 bases from V and 2 bases from J, with 12 bases in between. Germline V gene lookup returns CDR1 GTSNPN and CDR2 SVGIG (reference sequence).

This chain connects TRBV9 to TRBJ2-1; 10 positions agree with TRBD2. V lost 0 bases, J lost 8 bases, and 8 bases stayed unmatched. CDR1 is SGDLS and CDR2 is YYNGEE in the germline V gene. This CDR3 is built from 16 residues. The CDR3 DNA reads TGTGCCAGCAGCGTAGGGGCAGCGGGAGGGCCGCATGAGCAGTTCTTC. Protein: CASSVGAAGGPHEQFF.

V usage is TRBV7-8 and J usage is TRBJ1-1, with D tentatively TRBD1 (6 bases). Between the trimmed V and J ends, which lost 4 bases and 0 bases, there was a span of 12 bases. Looked up from germline, CDR1 is SGHVS and CDR2 is FQNEAQ. The CDR3 extends over 15 amino acids. CDR3 protein: CASSSVQGLNTEAFF. The CDR3 coding sequence is TGTGCCAGCAGCTCCGTACAGGGCTTGAACACTGAAGCTTTCTTT.

The chain carries TRBV28 and TRBJ2-3; 9 bases line up with TRBD1. This CDR3 is built from 11 residues. The V gene's germline CDR1 is MDHEN and CDR2 SYDVKM. With V trimmed by 3 bases and J by 12 bases, 1 base remained unmatched. The CDR3 sequence: CASSLGQGQYF. The CDR3 coding sequence is TGTGCCAGCAGTTTGGGACAGGGACAGTATTTT. Combining the CDR3 with reference TRBV28 and TRBJ2-3 gives the whole variable domain DVKVTQSSRYLVKRTGEKVFLECVQDMDHENMFWYRQDPGLGLRLIYFSYDVKMKEKGDIPEGYSVSREKKERFSLILESASTNQTSMYLCASSLGQGQYFGPGTRLTVL.

The CDR3 DNA reads TGTGCCAGCAGCCGATCGGGGGACTCCTACGAGCAGTACTTC. Translating gives CASSRSGDSYEQYF. V and J are TRBV7-3 and TRBJ2-7; possible D gene TRBD2, 6 bases. CDR3 length: 14 amino acids. V was cut by 5 bases and J by 0 bases, with 11 bases left in between. CDR1 and CDR2 (germline): SGHTA, FQGTGA.

The V gene is TRBV19, the J gene TRBJ2-7; D gene ambiguous. The germline gives CDR1 LNHDA, CDR2 SQIVND (reference sequence). V lost 10 bases and J 3 bases, leaving 16 bases between the germline ends. The CDR3 is made up of 13 amino acids. Here the CDR3 reads CATAGLLSYEQYF. CDR3 sequence (DNA): TGTGCCACCGCCGGTTTGCTAAGCTACGAGCAGTACTTC.

The rearrangement uses TRBV2 and TRBJ1-1; D is perhaps TRBD1 (6 bases). Germline loops: CDR1 SNHLY, CDR2 FYNNEI. CDR3 length: 12 residues. V was shortened by 7 bases and J by 4 bases, with 10 bases between the two germline ends. CDR3 DNA: TGTGCCAGCAAAGGGGGGGCCACTGAAGCTTTCTTT. This sequence encodes CASKGGATEAFF.

The chain uses TRBV9 and TRBJ2-1; TRBD2 matches 12 bases. The CDR3 has 15 amino acids. Germline-derived CDR1 and CDR2 are SGDLS and YYNGEE. J gave up 6 bases and V 3 bases, and 4 bases lay outside the gene matches. The CDR3 loop reads CASSATSGGINEQFF. CDR3 nucleotides: TGTGCCAGCAGCGCGACTAGCGGGGGTATCAATGAGCAGTTCTTC. The variable domain in full, with the rest retrieved from reference TRBV9 and TRBJ2-1, is DSGVTQTPKHLITATGQRVTLRCSPRSGDLSVYWYQQSLDQGLQFLIQYYNGEERAKGNILERFSAQQFPDLHSELNLSSLELGDSALYFCASSATSGGINEQFFGPGTRLTVL.

The V gene is TRBV2, the J gene TRBJ1-4; TRBD1 matches 7 bases. In germline, CDR1 is SNHLY, CDR2 FYNNEI. The CDR3 has 15 amino acids. J lost 7 bases, V lost 8 bases, and 13 bases had no gene match. CDR3 protein: CASSLRTGRGEKLFF. The CDR3 DNA sequence: TGTGCCAGCTCTCTTCGGACAGGTCGGGGTGAAAAACTGTTTTTT.

The gene calls are TRBV29-1 and TRBJ1-2; D call uncertain. In germline, CDR1 is SQVTM, CDR2 ANQGSEA. This CDR3 comprises 13 residues. The V end lost 6 bases, the J end lost 0 bases, and 11 bases lay between the germline ends. The CDR3 region is CSVQVSANYGYTF. The CDR3 DNA is TGCAGCGTGCAGGTCTCAGCTAACTATGGCTACACCTTC.

The chain carries TRBV7-3 and TRBJ2-3; 9 bases fit TRBD2. The length of the CDR3 is 14 residues. The V gene end was trimmed by 5 bases and the J gene end by 2 bases; junction bases not matched to a gene: 2. CDR1 and CDR2 (germline): SGHTA, FQGTGA. Here the CDR3 DNA reads TGTGCCAGCAGCCTAGCGGGACCCACAGATACGCAGTATTTT. This encodes CASSLAGPTDTQYF.